This entry lists 6 T cell receptor beta chains sequenced from one sample in a study of blood T cell repertoires in COVID-19. Method: immunoSEQ multiplex PCR; TCRdb's copy keeps in-frame clones and lacks some. The data hold under 170,000 clones, with 65% to 90% observed a single time. Sequenced material: peripheral blood. These receptors were taken from a man aged 65 to 85 with acute or convalescent COVID-19.

This rearrangement joins TRBV19 to TRBJ1-1; TRBD1 agrees at 7 bases. Germline CDR1 LNHDA, CDR2 SQIVND (reference sequence). CDR3 length: 12 amino acids. V lost 6 bases, J lost 9 bases, and 7 bases stayed unmatched. The CDR3 DNA reads TGTGCCAGTAGATCTCCGACAGGGAAAGCTTTCTTT. This gives the protein CASRSPTGKAFF.

V and J are TRBV9 and TRBJ2-7; no clear D gene. V dropped 0 bases and J dropped 0 bases, with 7 bases sitting between them. CDR1 and CDR2 from the germline V gene are SGDLS and YYNGEE. CDR3 size: 14 residues. This CDR3 reads CASSVGRSSYEQYF. The CDR3 DNA reads TGTGCCAGCAGCGTAGGCCGGAGCTCCTACGAGCAGTACTTC.

The chain combines TRBV18 with TRBJ2-7; 10 bases line up with TRBD2. V trimming: 6 bases; J trimming: 1 base; junction bases outside the gene matches: 9. The germline V gene encodes CDR1 KGHSH and CDR2 LQKENI. The CDR3 contains 16 residues. The CDR3 nucleotides read TGTGCCAGCTCGCAGGCTTTAGCGGGAGGTTCCTACGAGCAGTACTTC. Its protein product is CASSQALAGGSYEQYF.

V and J are TRBV11-2 and TRBJ1-3; D unresolved. The germline V and J ends were trimmed by 2 bases and 0 bases, with 11 bases remaining between them. The length of the CDR3 is 16 residues. Germline CDR1 SGHAT, CDR2 FQNNGV. The CDR3 spells CASSLSLAVSGNTIYF. Written as DNA, the CDR3 is TGTGCCAGCAGCTTAAGTTTGGCGGTCTCTGGAAACACCATATATTTT.

The chain has TRBV2 and TRBJ1-1; the D gene is possibly TRBD1 (5 bases). Trimming shortened V by 6 bases and J by 1 base, and 15 bases separated the two germline ends. Germline-derived CDR1 and CDR2 are SNHLY and FYNNEI. This CDR3 has 15 amino acids. The CDR3 here is CASRPTSGPNTEAFF. The CDR3 region has the DNA TGTGCCAGCAGACCCACTTCAGGGCCGAACACTGAAGCTTTCTTT.

The chain uses TRBV6-5 and TRBJ1-5; 7 nucleotides line up with TRBD1. The CDR3 has 13 amino acids. Germline V gives CDR1 MNHEY, CDR2 SVGAGI. V lost 6 bases, J lost 7 bases, and 6 bases stayed unmatched. The CDR3 DNA follows: TGTGCCAGCAGACAGGGGTCAGGACAGCCCCAGCATTTT. This codes for CASRQGSGQPQHF.